A selection of T cell receptor beta chains follows, all from one sample in a study of blood T cell repertoires in COVID-19. Sequencing used immunoSEQ multiplex PCR; TCRdb keeps in-frame clones, though not all of them. Counted here are about 440,000 clones, roughly 91% occurring once; the ten biggest clones make up roughly 4%. The sequenced material came from peripheral blood. These receptors were taken from a woman aged 30 to 39 with acute or convalescent COVID-19. Both conserved end residues are part of each CDR3. The D gene is left open where the match is weak. Some rows have no size entry. The others give once, few or many, or a class for an expanded clone.

abundance,j_gene,v_gene,d_gene,CDR3aa,CDR3nt
.,TRBJ1-4,TRBV28,TRBD1,CASSSRQDRGIVNEKLFF,TGTGCCAGCAGTTCCCGTCAGGACAGGGGAATCGTTAATGAAAAACTGTTTTTT
.,TRBJ1-2,TRBV5-1,TRBD1,CASSWGNRDSAGGYTF,TGCGCCAGCAGCTGGGGAAATAGGGACAGCGCGGGTGGCTACACCTTC
.,TRBJ2-2,TRBV5-5,.,CASSSIQGPGELFF,TGTGCCAGCAGCTCTATACAGGGACCCGGGGAGCTGTTTTTT
.,TRBJ1-2,TRBV18,TRBD1,CASFNAQGTYGYTF,TGTGCCAGCTTCAACGCACAGGGGACCTATGGCTACACCTTC
.,TRBJ2-6,TRBV6-4,.,CASSESGSGANVLTF,TGTGCCAGCAGTGAGTCAGGCTCTGGGGCCAACGTCCTGACTTTC
.,TRBJ2-5,TRBV6-5,TRBD2,CASSTPGGGEETQYF,TGTGCCAGCAGTACCCCCGGCGGGGGAGAGGAGACCCAGTACTTC
few,TRBJ2-3,TRBV14,.,CASSRARYTQYF,TGTGCCAGCAGCCGAGCTAGGTATACGCAGTATTTT
.,TRBJ1-1,TRBV9,.,CASSVALNTEAFF,TGTGCCAGCAGCGTAGCCTTGAACACTGAAGCTTTCTTT
.,TRBJ1-1,TRBV24-1,TRBD1,CATSGGQQNTEAFF,TGTGCCACCAGTGGGGGACAGCAGAACACTGAAGCTTTCTTT
.,TRBJ1-4,TRBV1,.,CTSSPDRVREKLFF,TGCACCAGCAGCCCGGACAGGGTTCGGGAAAAACTGTTTTTT
.,TRBJ2-2,TRBV6-2/TRBV6-3,TRBD2,CASSLGLAGTGELFF,TGTGCCAGCAGTTTGGGACTAGCAGGGACCGGGGAGCTGTTTTTT
.,TRBJ1-2,TRBV19,TRBD1,CASSYSGGGGYTF,TGTGCCAGTAGTTATTCAGGGGGTGGTGGCTACACCTTC
.,TRBJ1-1,TRBV6-2/TRBV6-3,.,CASSQPLQGPHTEAFF,TGTGCCAGCAGCCAACCCTTACAGGGACCACACACTGAAGCTTTCTTT
.,TRBJ1-2,TRBV3-1/TRBV3-2,TRBD1,CASSFGTGGIDGYTF,TGTGCCAGCAGCTTTGGGACAGGGGGAATTGATGGCTACACCTTC
.,TRBJ2-5,TRBV9,TRBD2,CASSVGGRGGQETQYF,TGTGCCAGCAGCGTAGGAGGGCGGGGGGGACAAGAGACCCAGTACTTC
.,TRBJ2-1,TRBV28,TRBD1,CASSLSATGVNEQFF,TGTGCCAGCAGTTTATCGGCGACAGGGGTCAATGAGCAGTTCTTC
.,TRBJ2-2,TRBV7-2,TRBD2,CASSFVGGASGELFF,TGTGCCAGCAGCTTTGTCGGGGGGGCGTCCGGGGAGCTGTTTTTT
.,TRBJ2-1,TRBV9,.,CASSVDDLYNEQFF,TGTGCCAGCAGCGTAGATGACTTATACAATGAGCAGTTCTTC
.,TRBJ1-2,TRBV6-5,.,CASSYLGGYGYTF,TGTGCCAGCAGTTACTTGGGAGGTTATGGCTACACCTTC
.,TRBJ1-2,TRBV7-8,.,CASSLQSGGYGYTF,TGTGCCAGCAGCTTGCAATCGGGTGGCTATGGCTACACCTTC
.,TRBJ2-5,TRBV13,TRBD1,CASSSPRTGGRETQYF,TGTGCCAGCAGCTCCCCCAGGACAGGGGGCAGGGAGACCCAGTACTTC
few,TRBJ2-7,TRBV7-9,.,CASRNYVGSSLLGEQYF,TGTGCCAGCAGAAATTACGTTGGGAGTTCGCTTCTTGGCGAGCAGTACTTC
.,TRBJ1-1,TRBV19,TRBD1,CASSDRDTEAFF,TGTGCCAGTAGTGACAGGGACACTGAAGCTTTCTTT
.,TRBJ2-2,TRBV5-5,TRBD2,CASSLVAGGNTGELFF,TGTGCCAGCAGCTTGGTTGCGGGGGGCAACACCGGGGAGCTGTTTTTT
.,TRBJ1-2,TRBV5-6,.,CASSLVALNYGYTF,TGTGCCAGCAGCTTGGTCGCGCTAAACTATGGCTACACCTTC
.,TRBJ2-7,TRBV4-2,.,CASSQERSTKYEQYF,TGTGCCAGCAGCCAAGAGCGGAGTACAAAATACGAGCAGTACTTC
.,TRBJ2-6,TRBV15,TRBD1,CATSRGQGRSGANVLTF,TGTGCCACCAGCAGAGGACAGGGCCGGTCTGGGGCCAACGTCCTGACTTTC
.,TRBJ2-3,TRBV4-1,TRBD2,CASSQQAGGARTDTQYF,TGCGCCAGCAGCCAACAAGCGGGGGGGGCTCGTACAGATACGCAGTATTTT
.,TRBJ1-3,TRBV5-6,.,CASSSHSSGNTIYF,TGTGCCAGCAGCAGCCACAGCTCTGGAAACACCATATATTTT
.,TRBJ2-2,TRBV28,TRBD2,CAISPGGADTGELFF,TGTGCCATCTCCCCCGGGGGGGCCGACACCGGGGAGCTGTTTTTT
.,TRBJ2-3,TRBV4-2,.,CASSQEMARITDTQYF,TGTGCCAGCAGCCAAGAAATGGCCAGAATAACAGATACGCAGTATTTT
.,TRBJ1-6,TRBV7-8,TRBD1,CASSPYDRALSPLHF,TGTGCCAGCAGCCCGTACGACAGGGCATTATCACCCCTCCACTTT
.,TRBJ1-4,TRBV11-2,.,CASQALVIGQNEKLFF,TGTGCCAGCCAAGCTTTGGTTATAGGACAGAATGAAAAACTGTTTTTT
.,TRBJ2-3,TRBV24-1,.,CATSAIGTDTQYF,TGTGCCACCTCCGCTATCGGGACAGATACGCAGTATTTT
few,TRBJ1-2,TRBV18,.,CASSLRVNDYGYTF,TGTGCCAGCTCTCTCAGGGTTAACGACTATGGCTACACCTTC
.,TRBJ1-1,TRBV12-3/TRBV12-4,.,CASSANVAAEAFF,TGTGCCAGCAGTGCCAACGTAGCGGCTGAAGCTTTCTTT
.,TRBJ1-1,TRBV28,.,CASSRVLLNTEAFF,TGTGCCAGCAGTAGAGTCCTCTTGAACACTGAAGCTTTCTTT
.,TRBJ2-1,TRBV7-9,.,CASRTRTGEQFF,TGTGCCAGCAGGACACGAACAGGTGAGCAGTTCTTC
.,TRBJ1-2,TRBV2,.,CASSEIGGELGYTF,TGTGCCAGCAGTGAAATCGGGGGGGAGCTTGGCTACACCTTC
.,TRBJ2-5,TRBV10-3,TRBD2,CAISDTTSGGAGTQYF,TGTGCCATCAGTGACACGACTAGCGGGGGGGCGGGGACCCAGTACTTC
few,TRBJ1-5,TRBV6-5,TRBD1,CASSSGTGGANQPQHF,TGTGCCAGCAGTTCTGGGACAGGGGGCGCGAATCAGCCCCAGCATTTT
.,TRBJ2-3,TRBV5-1,TRBD2,CASTWTSGGDTQYF,TGCGCCAGCACCTGGACTAGCGGGGGGGATACGCAGTATTTT
.,TRBJ2-5,TRBV5-1,.,CASSLEWRPQETQYF,TGCGCCAGCAGCTTGGAGTGGCGGCCCCAAGAGACCCAGTACTTC
.,TRBJ1-5,TRBV7-2,TRBD1,CASSSGQGVQPQHF,TGTGCCAGCAGCTCGGGACAGGGTGTTCAGCCCCAGCATTTT
.,TRBJ2-4,TRBV4-1,.,CASSQQDTQWNIQYF,TGCGCCAGCAGCCAACAGGATACTCAGTGGAACATTCAGTACTTC
.,TRBJ1-6,TRBV27,.,CASSLGRFSYNSPLHF,TGTGCCAGCAGTTTAGGGAGATTCTCCTATAATTCACCCCTCCACTTT
.,TRBJ2-3,TRBV6-4,.,CASSDSGADTQYF,TGTGCCAGCAGTGACTCGGGAGCAGATACGCAGTATTTT
.,TRBJ1-2,TRBV20-1,TRBD1,CSATRDSGYTF,TGCAGTGCCACACGGGACAGCGGCTACACCTTC
.,TRBJ2-3,TRBV5-1,TRBD2,CASSLEAGGRDTQYF,TGCGCCAGCAGCTTGGAAGCGGGGGGGCGAGATACGCAGTATTTT
.,TRBJ2-7,TRBV2,TRBD1,CASAGQGQNEQYF,TGTGCCAGTGCGGGACAGGGGCAGAACGAGCAGTACTTC
.,TRBJ1-5,TRBV19,.,CASTSSGGRGTQPQHF,TGTGCCAGTACCTCATCGGGGGGGCGGGGCACGCAGCCCCAGCATTTT
.,TRBJ1-6,TRBV18,.,CASSRDTNSPLHF,TGTGCCAGCTCACGGGACACTAATTCACCCCTCCACTTT